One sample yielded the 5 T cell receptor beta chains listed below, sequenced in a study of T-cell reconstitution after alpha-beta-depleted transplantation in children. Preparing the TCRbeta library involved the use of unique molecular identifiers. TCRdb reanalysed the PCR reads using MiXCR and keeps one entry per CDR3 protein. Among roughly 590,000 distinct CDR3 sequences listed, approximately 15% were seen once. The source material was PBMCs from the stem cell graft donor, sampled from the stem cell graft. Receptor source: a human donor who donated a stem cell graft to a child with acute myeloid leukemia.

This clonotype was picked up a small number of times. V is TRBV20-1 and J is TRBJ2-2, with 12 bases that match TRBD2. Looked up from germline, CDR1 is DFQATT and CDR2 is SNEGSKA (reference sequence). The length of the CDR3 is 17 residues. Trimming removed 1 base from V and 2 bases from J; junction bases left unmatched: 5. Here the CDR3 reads CSARVASGGANTGELFF. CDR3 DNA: TGCAGTGCTAGAGTAGCTAGCGGGGGGGCCAACACCGGGGAGCTGTTTTTT.

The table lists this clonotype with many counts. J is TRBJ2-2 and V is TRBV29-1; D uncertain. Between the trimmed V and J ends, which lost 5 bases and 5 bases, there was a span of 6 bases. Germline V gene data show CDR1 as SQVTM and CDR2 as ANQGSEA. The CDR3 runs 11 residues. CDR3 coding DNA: TGCAGCGTTTTCAGAACCGGGGAGCTGTTTTTT. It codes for CSVFRTGELFF.

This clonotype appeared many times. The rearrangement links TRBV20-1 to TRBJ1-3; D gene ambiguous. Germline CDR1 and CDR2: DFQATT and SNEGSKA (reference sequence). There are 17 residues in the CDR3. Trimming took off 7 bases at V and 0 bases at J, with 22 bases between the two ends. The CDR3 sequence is CSVTRAPKDFSGNTIYF. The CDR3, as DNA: TGCAGTGTGACGCGAGCCCCCAAGGATTTCTCTGGAAACACCATATATTTT.

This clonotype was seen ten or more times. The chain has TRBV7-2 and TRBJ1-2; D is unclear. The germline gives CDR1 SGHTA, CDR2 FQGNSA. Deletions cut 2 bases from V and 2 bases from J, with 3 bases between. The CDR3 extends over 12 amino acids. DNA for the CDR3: TGTGCCAGCAGCTTATGGAACTATGGCTACACCTTC. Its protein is CASSLWNYGYTF.

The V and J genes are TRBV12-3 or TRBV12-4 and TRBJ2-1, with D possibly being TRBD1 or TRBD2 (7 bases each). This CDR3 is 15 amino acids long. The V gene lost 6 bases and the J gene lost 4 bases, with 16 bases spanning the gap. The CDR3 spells CASSPNRGGYNEQFF. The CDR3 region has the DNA TGTGCCAGCAGCCCCAACAGGGGAGGGTACAATGAGCAGTTCTTC.